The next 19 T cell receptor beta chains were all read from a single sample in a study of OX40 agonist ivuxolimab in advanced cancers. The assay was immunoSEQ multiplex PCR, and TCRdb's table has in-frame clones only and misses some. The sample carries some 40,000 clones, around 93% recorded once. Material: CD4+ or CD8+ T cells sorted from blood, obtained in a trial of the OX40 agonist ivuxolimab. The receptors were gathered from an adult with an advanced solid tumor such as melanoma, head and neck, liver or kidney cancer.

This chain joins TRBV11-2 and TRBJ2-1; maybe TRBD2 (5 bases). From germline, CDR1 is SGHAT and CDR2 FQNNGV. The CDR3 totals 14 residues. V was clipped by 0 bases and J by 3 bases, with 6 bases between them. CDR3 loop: CASSLDGIYNEQFF. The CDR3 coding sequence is TGTGCCAGCAGCTTAGACGGGATCTACAATGAGCAGTTCTTC. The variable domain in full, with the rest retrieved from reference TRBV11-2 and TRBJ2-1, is EAGVAQSPRYKIIEKRQSVAFWCNPISGHATLYWYQQILGQGPKLLIQFQNNGVVDDSQLPKDRFSAERLKGVDSTLKIQPAKLEDSAVYLCASSLDGIYNEQFFGPGTRLTVL.

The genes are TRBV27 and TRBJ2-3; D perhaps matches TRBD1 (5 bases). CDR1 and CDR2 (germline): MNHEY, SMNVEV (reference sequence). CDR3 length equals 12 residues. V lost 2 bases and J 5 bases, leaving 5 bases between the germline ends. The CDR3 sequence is CASSLRGDTQYF. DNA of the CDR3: TGTGCCAGCAGTTTAAGGGGAGATACGCAGTATTTT.

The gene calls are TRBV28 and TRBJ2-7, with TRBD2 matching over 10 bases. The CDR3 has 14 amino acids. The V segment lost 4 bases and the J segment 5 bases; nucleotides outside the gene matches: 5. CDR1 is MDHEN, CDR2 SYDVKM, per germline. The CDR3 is CASSSSGLADEQYF. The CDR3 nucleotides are TGTGCCAGCAGTTCCTCCGGACTAGCGGACGAGCAGTACTTC.

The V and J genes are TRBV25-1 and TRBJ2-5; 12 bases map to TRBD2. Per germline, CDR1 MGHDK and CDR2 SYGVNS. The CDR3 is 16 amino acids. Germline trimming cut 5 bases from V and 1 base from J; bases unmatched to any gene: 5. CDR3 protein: CASSPWTSGIQETQYF. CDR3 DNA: TGTGCCAGCAGTCCCTGGACTAGCGGGATCCAAGAGACCCAGTACTTC. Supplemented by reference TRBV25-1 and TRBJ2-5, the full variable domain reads EADIYQTPRYLVIGTGKKITLECSQTMGHDKMYWYQQDPGMELHLIHYSYGVNSTEKGDLSSESTVSRIRTEHFPLTLESARPSHTSQYLCASSPWTSGIQETQYFGPGTRLLVL.

CDR3 DNA sequence: TGTGCCAGCAGTTACTCCGGACAGGGCAATCAGCCCCAGCATTTT. As protein: CASSYSGQGNQPQHF. V is TRBV6-5 and J is TRBJ1-5; 7 bases agree with TRBD1. The V and J ends lost 0 bases and 2 bases, in that order; junction bases with no gene match: 1. Germline V lookup: CDR1 MNHEY, CDR2 SVGAGI. The CDR3 has 15 amino acids.

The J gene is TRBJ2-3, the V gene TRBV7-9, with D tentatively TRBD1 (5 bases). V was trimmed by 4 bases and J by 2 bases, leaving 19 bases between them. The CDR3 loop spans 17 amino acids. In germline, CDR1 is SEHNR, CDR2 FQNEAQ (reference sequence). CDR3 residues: CASSSLAGIGYTDTQYF. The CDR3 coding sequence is TGTGCCAGCAGCTCCCTGGCAGGGATCGGGTACACAGATACGCAGTATTTT.

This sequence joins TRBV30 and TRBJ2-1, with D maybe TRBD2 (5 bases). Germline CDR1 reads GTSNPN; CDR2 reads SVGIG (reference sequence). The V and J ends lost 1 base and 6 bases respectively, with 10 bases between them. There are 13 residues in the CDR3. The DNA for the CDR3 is TGTGCCTGGAGTGATGTGGCGGGCAATGAGCAGTTCTTC. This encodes CAWSDVAGNEQFF.

CDR3 coding DNA: TGTGCCAGCAGCTTAGGAGGGTTTGGCGGGGAGCTGTTTTTT. Its translation is CASSLGGFGGELFF. The chain has TRBV11-2 and TRBJ2-2; D may be TRBD2 (5 bases). The ends were cut back, 1 base at V and 7 bases at J, with 10 bases in the middle. The CDR3 extends over 14 amino acids. CDR1 and CDR2 (germline): SGHAT, FQNNGV.

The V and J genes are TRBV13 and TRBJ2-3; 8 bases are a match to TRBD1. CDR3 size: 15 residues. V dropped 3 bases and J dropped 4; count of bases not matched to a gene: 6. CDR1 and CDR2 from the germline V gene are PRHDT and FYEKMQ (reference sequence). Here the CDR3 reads CASSLWTGYSDTQYF. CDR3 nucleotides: TGTGCCAGCAGCTTGTGGACAGGGTATTCAGATACGCAGTATTTT.

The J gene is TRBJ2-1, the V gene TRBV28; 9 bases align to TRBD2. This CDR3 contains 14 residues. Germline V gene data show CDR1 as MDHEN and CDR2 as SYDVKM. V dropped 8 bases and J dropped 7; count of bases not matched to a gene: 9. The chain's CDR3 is CASGWRGGRNEQFF. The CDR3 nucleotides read TGTGCCAGCGGGTGGCGGGGGGGTCGGAATGAGCAGTTCTTC. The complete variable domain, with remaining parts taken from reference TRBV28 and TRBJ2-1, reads DVKVTQSSRYLVKRTGEKVFLECVQDMDHENMFWYRQDPGLGLRLIYFSYDVKMKEKGDIPEGYSVSREKKERFSLILESASTNQTSMYLCASGWRGGRNEQFFGPGTRLTVL.

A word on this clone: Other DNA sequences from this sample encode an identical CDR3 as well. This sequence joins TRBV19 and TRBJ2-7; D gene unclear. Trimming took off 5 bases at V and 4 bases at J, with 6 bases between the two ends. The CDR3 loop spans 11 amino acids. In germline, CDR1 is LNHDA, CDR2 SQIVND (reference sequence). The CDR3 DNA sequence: TGTGCCAGTAGTTCTACGTACGAGCAGTACTTC. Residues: CASSSTYEQYF.

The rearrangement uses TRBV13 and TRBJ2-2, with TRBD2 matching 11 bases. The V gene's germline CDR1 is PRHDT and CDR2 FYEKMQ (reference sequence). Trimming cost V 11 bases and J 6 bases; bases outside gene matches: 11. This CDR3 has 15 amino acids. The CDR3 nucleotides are TGTGCCGGAATGCTAGCGGGAGGTCGAGCCGGGGAGCTGTTTTTT. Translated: CAGMLAGGRAGELFF.

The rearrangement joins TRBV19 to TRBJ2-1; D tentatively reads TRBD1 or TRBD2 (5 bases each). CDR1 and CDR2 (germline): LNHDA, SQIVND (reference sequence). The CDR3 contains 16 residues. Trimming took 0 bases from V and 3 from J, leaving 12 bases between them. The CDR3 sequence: CASSIDPEGYYNEQFF. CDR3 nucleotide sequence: TGTGCCAGTAGTATAGACCCAGAGGGGTACTACAATGAGCAGTTCTTC.

The DNA of the CDR3 is TGTGCCAGCAGTTTATCGGTCGAGGGACAAAATGAGCAGTTCTTC. It translates to CASSLSVEGQNEQFF. The V and J genes are TRBV27 and TRBJ2-1, with D possibly being TRBD1 (6 bases). The germline V gene has CDR1 MNHEY and CDR2 SMNVEV (reference sequence). Trimming shortened V by 0 bases and J by 7 bases, and 13 bases separated the two germline ends. This CDR3 is built from 15 residues.

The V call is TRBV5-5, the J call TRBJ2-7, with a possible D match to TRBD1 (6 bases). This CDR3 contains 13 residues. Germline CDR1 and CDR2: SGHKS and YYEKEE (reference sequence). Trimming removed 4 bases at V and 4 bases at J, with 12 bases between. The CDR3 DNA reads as TGTGCCAGCAGCAGGGACACGAAATACGAGCAGTACTTC. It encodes CASSRDTKYEQYF.

CDR3 sequence reads: CASSLGTYGEKLFF. CDR3 sequence (DNA): TGTGCCAGCAGCCTCGGTACTTATGGTGAAAAACTGTTTTTT. This chain uses TRBV7-8 with TRBJ1-4; D is ambiguous. Per the germline V gene, CDR1 is SGHVS and CDR2 is FQNEAQ. The CDR3 extends over 14 amino acids. The V end lost 5 bases, the J end lost 7 bases, and 14 bases lay between the germline ends. Complete variable domain (other parts from reference TRBV7-8 and TRBJ1-4): GAGVSQSPRYKVAKRGQDVALRCDPISGHVSLFWYQQALGQGPEFLTYFQNEAQLDKSGLPSDRFFAERPEGSVSTLKIQRTQQEDSAVYLCASSLGTYGEKLFFGSGTQLSVL.

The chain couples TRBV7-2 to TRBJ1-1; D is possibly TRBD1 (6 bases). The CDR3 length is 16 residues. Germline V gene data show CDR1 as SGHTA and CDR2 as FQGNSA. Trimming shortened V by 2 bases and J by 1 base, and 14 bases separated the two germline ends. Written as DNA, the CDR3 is TGTGCCAGCAGCTTACGGACAGACCTTTGGAACACTGAAGCTTTCTTT. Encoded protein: CASSLRTDLWNTEAFF.

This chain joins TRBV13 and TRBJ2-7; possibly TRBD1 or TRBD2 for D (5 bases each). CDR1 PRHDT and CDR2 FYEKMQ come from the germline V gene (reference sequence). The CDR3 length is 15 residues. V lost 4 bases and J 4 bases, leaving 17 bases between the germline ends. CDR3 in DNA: TGTGCCAGCAGCTCATCTAGGACCGAGGGGTACGAGCAGTACTTC. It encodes CASSSSRTEGYEQYF. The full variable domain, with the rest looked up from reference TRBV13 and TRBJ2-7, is AAGVIQSPRHLIKEKRETATLKCYPIPRHDTVYWYQQGPGQDPQFLISFYEKMQSDKGSIPDRFSAQQFSDYHSELNMSSLELGDSALYFCASSSSRTEGYEQYFGPGTRLTVT.

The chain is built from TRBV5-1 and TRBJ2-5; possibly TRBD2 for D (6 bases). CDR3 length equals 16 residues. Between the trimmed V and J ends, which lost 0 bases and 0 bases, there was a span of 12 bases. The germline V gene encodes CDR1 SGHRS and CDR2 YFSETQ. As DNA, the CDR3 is TGCGCCAGCAGCTTGGCCAAGCGGGTGTACCAAGAGACCCAGTACTTC. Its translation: CASSLAKRVYQETQYF.